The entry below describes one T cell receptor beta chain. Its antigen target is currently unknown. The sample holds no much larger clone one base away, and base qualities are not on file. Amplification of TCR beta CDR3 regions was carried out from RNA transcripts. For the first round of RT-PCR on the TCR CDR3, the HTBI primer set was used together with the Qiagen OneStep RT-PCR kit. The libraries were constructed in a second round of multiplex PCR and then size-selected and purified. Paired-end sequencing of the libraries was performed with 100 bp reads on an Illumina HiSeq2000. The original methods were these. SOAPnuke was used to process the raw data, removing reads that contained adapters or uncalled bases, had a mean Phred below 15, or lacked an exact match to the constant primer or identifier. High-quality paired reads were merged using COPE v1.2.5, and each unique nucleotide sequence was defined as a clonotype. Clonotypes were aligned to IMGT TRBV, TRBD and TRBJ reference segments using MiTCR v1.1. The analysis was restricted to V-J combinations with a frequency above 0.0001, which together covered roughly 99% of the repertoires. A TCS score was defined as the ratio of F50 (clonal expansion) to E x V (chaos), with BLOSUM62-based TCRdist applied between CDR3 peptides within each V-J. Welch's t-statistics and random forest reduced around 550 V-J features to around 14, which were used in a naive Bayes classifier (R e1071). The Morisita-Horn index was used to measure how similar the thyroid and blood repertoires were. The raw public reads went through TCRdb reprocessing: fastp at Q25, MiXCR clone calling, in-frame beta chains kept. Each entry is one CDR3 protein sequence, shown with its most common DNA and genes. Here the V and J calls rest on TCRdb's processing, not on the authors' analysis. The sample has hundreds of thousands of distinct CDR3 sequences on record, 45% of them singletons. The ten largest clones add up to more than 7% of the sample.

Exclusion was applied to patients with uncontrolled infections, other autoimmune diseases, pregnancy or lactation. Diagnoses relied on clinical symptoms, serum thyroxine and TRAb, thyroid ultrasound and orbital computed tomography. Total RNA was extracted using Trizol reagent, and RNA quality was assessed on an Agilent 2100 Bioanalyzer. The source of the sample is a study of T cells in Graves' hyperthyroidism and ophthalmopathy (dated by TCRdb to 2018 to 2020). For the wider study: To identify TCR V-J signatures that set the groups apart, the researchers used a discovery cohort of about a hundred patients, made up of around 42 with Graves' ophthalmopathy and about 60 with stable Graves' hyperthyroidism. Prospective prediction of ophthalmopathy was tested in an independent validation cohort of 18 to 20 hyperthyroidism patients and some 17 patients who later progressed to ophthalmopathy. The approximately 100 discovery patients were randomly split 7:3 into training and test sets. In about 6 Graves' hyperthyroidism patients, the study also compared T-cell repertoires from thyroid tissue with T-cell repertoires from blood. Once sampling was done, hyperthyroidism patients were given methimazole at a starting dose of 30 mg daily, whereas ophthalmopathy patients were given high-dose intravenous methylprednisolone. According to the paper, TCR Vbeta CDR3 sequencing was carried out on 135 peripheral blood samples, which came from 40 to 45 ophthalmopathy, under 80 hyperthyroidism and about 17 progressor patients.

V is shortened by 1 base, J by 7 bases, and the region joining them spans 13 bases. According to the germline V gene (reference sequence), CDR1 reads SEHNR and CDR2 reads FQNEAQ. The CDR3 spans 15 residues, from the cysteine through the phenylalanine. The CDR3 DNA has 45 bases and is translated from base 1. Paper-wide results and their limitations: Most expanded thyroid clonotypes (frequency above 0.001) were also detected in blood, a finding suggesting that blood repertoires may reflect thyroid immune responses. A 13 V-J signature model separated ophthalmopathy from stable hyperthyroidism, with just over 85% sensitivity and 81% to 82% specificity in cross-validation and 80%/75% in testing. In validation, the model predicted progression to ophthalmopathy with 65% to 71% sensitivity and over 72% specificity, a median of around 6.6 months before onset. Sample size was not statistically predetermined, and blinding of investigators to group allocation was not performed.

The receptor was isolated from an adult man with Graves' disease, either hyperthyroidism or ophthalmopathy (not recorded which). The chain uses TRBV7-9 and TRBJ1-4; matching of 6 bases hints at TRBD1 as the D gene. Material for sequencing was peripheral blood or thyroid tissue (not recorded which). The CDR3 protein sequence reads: CASSLDRGATEKLFF. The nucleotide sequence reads TGTGCCAGCAGCTTAGATAGGGGGGCGACTGAAAAACTGTTTTTT.